These 24 T cell receptor beta chains originate from one sample sequenced in a study of T-cell memory formation after mild COVID-19. Via MiXCR, TCRdb re-called the 5' RACE reads, giving one row per CDR3 protein. Of about 350,000 distinct CDR3 sequences listed, roughly 19% were seen once; the top ten hold roughly 23%. Sequencing was carried out using PBMCs or a T cell subset sorted from them (not recorded which). These receptors were collected from a young man who had mild COVID-19 (a few samples of this study predate the infection). Cell type and time point are not known.

The chain combines TRBV20-1 with TRBJ2-2; TRBD1 aligns across 7 bases. CDR1 is DFQATT and CDR2 is SNEGSKA in the germline V gene (reference sequence). V lost 5 bases to trimming and J lost 1 base; unmatched junction nucleotides: 4. CDR3 length: 14 residues. Here the CDR3 reads CSASRTGNTGELFF. The CDR3 bases are TGCAGTGCTTCCCGGACAGGGAACACCGGGGAGCTGTTTTTT.

The chain recombines TRBV6-2 or TRBV6-3 with TRBJ2-2; D ambiguous. Between the trimmed V and J ends, which lost 5 bases and 7 bases, there was a span of 11 bases. Looked up from germline, CDR1 is MNHEY and CDR2 is SVGEGT. The CDR3 has 13 amino acids. The CDR3 nucleotides are TGTGCCAGCAGTCACGGTGGGGTCGGGGAGCTGTTTTTT. This codes for CASSHGGVGELFF.

This clonotype was seen only a few times. This rearrangement joins TRBV12-3 or TRBV12-4 to TRBJ1-2; D gene uncertain. Trimming stripped 6 bases from V and 6 bases from J, with 11 bases between. CDR3 size: 12 residues. The CDR3 DNA follows: TGTGCCAGCAGCACAGAGGGAAATGGCTACACCTTC. This sequence encodes CASSTEGNGYTF.

The chain couples TRBV7-2 to TRBJ2-3, with D possibly being TRBD2 (7 bases). The CDR3 has 16 amino acids. The germline V gene has CDR1 SGHTA and CDR2 FQGNSA. The V end was cut by 5 bases, the J end by 2 bases, with 17 bases between. The CDR3 DNA reads TGTGCCAGCAGCCACCCGCCGGGGGGCTCCACAGATACGCAGTATTTT. This codes for CASSHPPGGSTDTQYF.

The sample holds a few counts of this clonotype. V gene TRBV4-1 combines with J gene TRBJ2-1; maybe TRBD1 (6 bases). This CDR3 region has 15 residues. In germline, CDR1 is MGHRA, CDR2 YSYEKL. V lost 4 bases and J 4 bases, leaving 14 bases between the germline ends. The CDR3 protein is CASSPRDIRYNEQFF. CDR3 nucleotide sequence: TGCGCCAGCAGCCCCCGGGACATTCGATACAATGAGCAGTTCTTC.

The chain uses TRBV19 and TRBJ1-5; D gene uncertain. The CDR3 totals 12 residues. The V end lost 1 base, the J end lost 8 bases, and 6 bases lay between the germline ends. The V gene's germline CDR1 is LNHDA and CDR2 SQIVND (reference sequence). CDR3 DNA sequence: TGTGCCAGTAGTATAGCGGAGAAGCCCCAGCATTTT. Translated, it gives CASSIAEKPQHF.

This clonotype was seen a handful of times. This rearrangement joins TRBV27 to TRBJ2-1; D gene ambiguous. V shed 4 bases and J shed 10 bases, with 17 bases lying between them. Germline lookup yields CDR1 MNHEY and CDR2 SMNVEV (reference sequence). This CDR3 spans 14 amino acids. CDR3 nucleotides: TGTGCCAGCAGTTCAGAGTTACCCCCTCTCGAGCAGTTCTTC. Residues: CASSSELPPLEQFF.

The rearrangement joins TRBV3-1 to TRBJ2-3; the match to TRBD2 covers 9 bases. V gave up 1 base and J gave up 11 bases; unmatched junction bases: 16. The CDR3 is made up of 17 amino acids. Germline loops: CDR1 LGHDT, CDR2 YNNKEL (reference sequence). The CDR3 DNA reads TGTGCCAGCAGCCAAGGTCGGACTAGCGTGGGGGCCTTCCGGCAGTATTTT. It encodes CASSQGRTSVGAFRQYF.

This clonotype was seen only a few times. The V call is TRBV6-5, the J call TRBJ1-3; 11 bases line up with TRBD1. V dropped 6 bases and J dropped 4; count of bases not matched to a gene: 5. The CDR3 consists of 15 residues. CDR1 is MNHEY and CDR2 is SVGAGI in the germline V gene. The CDR3 nucleotides are TGTGCCAGCAGGGACAGGGGGCGAGGAGGAAACACCATATATTTT. This translates into CASRDRGRGGNTIYF.

The rearrangement uses TRBV27 and TRBJ1-5, with TRBD1 matching over 8 bases. CDR1 is MNHEY and CDR2 is SMNVEV in the germline V gene (reference sequence). This CDR3 has 14 residues. Trimming at V came to 10 bases and at J to 4 bases, leaving 9 bases not matched to a gene. The DNA of the CDR3 is TGTGCCACCCGTTCGGGACAGGTGAATCAGCCCCAGCATTTT. Amino acids: CATRSGQVNQPQHF.

This clonotype was picked up a small number of times. This sequence joins TRBV28 and TRBJ2-7; 7 positions match TRBD2. Germline values: CDR1 MDHEN, CDR2 SYDVKM. CDR3 length: 12 amino acids. CDR3 region: CLVKRDQYEQYV. DNA for the CDR3: TGCCTAGTTAAGCGGGACCAATACGAGCAGTACGTC.

This chain connects TRBV29-1 to TRBJ1-1, with D uncertain. The germline V and J ends were trimmed by 8 bases and 1 base, with 11 bases remaining between them. Germline V gene data show CDR1 as SQVTM and CDR2 as ANQGSEA. CDR3 size: 12 residues. For the CDR3, the DNA is TGCAGCTACAGCGAGACGAACACTGAAGCTTTCTTT. Protein: CSYSETNTEAFF.

This chain connects TRBV7-9 to TRBJ1-2; D may be TRBD1 (6 bases). V lost 5 bases and J lost 4, with 20 bases in between. CDR3 length: 16 residues. Germline CDR1 is SEHNR and CDR2 is FQNEAQ (reference sequence). The CDR3 loop reads CASSVGGGEDTYGYTF. The CDR3 DNA reads as TGTGCCAGCAGCGTAGGGGGAGGAGAGGACACCTATGGCTACACCTTC.

V usage is TRBV6-6 and J usage is TRBJ2-1, with D unresolved. With 2 bases removed from V and 6 bases from J, the gap between germline ends came to 14 bases. The CDR3 runs to 15 residues. Germline V gives CDR1 MNHNY, CDR2 SVGAGI (reference sequence). In nucleotides, the CDR3 is TGTGCCAGCAGTTACGTCCGACCCCGCGGCAATGAGCAGTTCTTC. Amino acid sequence: CASSYVRPRGNEQFF.

The chain carries TRBV7-2 and TRBJ1-6; no clear D gene. Germline V gene data show CDR1 as SGHTA and CDR2 as FQGNSA. This CDR3 has 16 residues. V was clipped by 0 bases and J by 4 bases, with 10 bases between them. The CDR3 reads CASSLAITGYNSPLHF. In nucleotides, the CDR3 is TGTGCCAGCAGCTTAGCCATTACTGGTTATAATTCACCCCTCCACTTT.

The chain employs TRBV7-9 and TRBJ1-6; 10 nucleotides align to TRBD1. The V gene's germline CDR1 is SEHNR and CDR2 FQNEAQ (reference sequence). Trimming removed 3 bases from V and 9 bases from J; junction bases left unmatched: 5. This CDR3 is 15 amino acids long. Written as DNA, the CDR3 is TGTGCCAGCAGCTTCACCGGGACAGGGGTTTCACCCCTCCACTTT. Translating gives CASSFTGTGVSPLHF.

In this sample, this clonotype turned up a few times. This sequence joins TRBV15 and TRBJ2-1, with 7 bases aligning to TRBD2. The CDR3 covers 15 residues. The germline V gene encodes CDR1 LNHNV and CDR2 YYDKDF (reference sequence). J lost 4 bases, V lost 3 bases, and 6 bases had no gene match. The CDR3 is CATSRQRGSYNEQFF. In DNA form, the CDR3 reads TGTGCCACCAGCAGGCAGCGGGGTTCGTACAATGAGCAGTTCTTC.

A single count supports this clonotype. The chain links TRBV6-6 to TRBJ1-1; maybe TRBD1 (6 bases). Trimming shortened V by 6 bases and J by 3 bases, and 11 bases separated the two germline ends. The CDR3 is made up of 13 amino acids. The germline V gene encodes CDR1 MNHNY and CDR2 SVGAGI (reference sequence). This chain's CDR3 is CASRKQGDTEAFF. DNA for the CDR3: TGTGCCAGCAGGAAACAGGGCGACACTGAAGCTTTCTTT.

The chain combines TRBV7-8 with TRBJ2-3; D may be TRBD1 (7 bases). Germline V gene data show CDR1 as SGHVS and CDR2 as FQNEAQ. The CDR3 has 18 amino acids. Trimming left V 5 bases short and J 4 bases short, with 25 bases between. The CDR3 sequence: CASSTGAWRGRFSDTQYF. The DNA of the CDR3 is TGTGCCAGCAGCACAGGGGCTTGGCGGGGTAGGTTTTCAGATACGCAGTATTTT.

This clonotype was observed a few times. The chain is built from TRBV11-2 and TRBJ2-7; D gene uncertain. The CDR3 loop spans 13 amino acids. The V end lost 1 base, the J end lost 4 bases, and 8 bases lay between the germline ends. Germline V gene sequence: CDR1 SGHAT, CDR2 FQNNGV. CDR3 region: CASSLGDHYEQYV. In nucleotides, the CDR3 is TGTGCCAGCAGCTTAGGAGACCATTACGAGCAGTACGTC.

The rearrangement joins TRBV21-1 to TRBJ1-1. TRBV21-1 is an annotated pseudogene. This CDR3 contains 14 residues. The DNA of the CDR3 is TGTGCCAGCAGCAAAGAAGGAATGGACACTGAAGCTTTCTTT. It yields the protein CASSKEGMDTEAFF.

The V call is TRBV12-3 or TRBV12-4, the J call TRBJ1-3, with 7 nucleotides matching TRBD1. The CDR3 runs to 13 residues. With V trimmed by 3 bases and J by 4 bases, 0 bases remained unmatched. The CDR3 sequence is CASSLTGGNTIYF. CDR3 in DNA: TGTGCCAGCAGTTTGACAGGGGGAAACACCATATATTTT.

This clonotype was found a few times. The chain uses TRBV24-1 and TRBJ1-5, with D possibly matching TRBD1 (5 bases). Between the trimmed V and J ends, which lost 4 bases and 4 bases, there was a span of 10 bases. This CDR3 contains 14 residues. Germline assignment: CDR1 KGHDR and CDR2 SFDVKD. The CDR3 nucleotides are TGTGCCACCAGTGAAAACAGGTATAATCAGCCCCAGCATTTT. It codes for CATSENRYNQPQHF.

The chain links TRBV27 to TRBJ2-7; 9 bases line up with TRBD2. The CDR3 loop spans 14 amino acids. The V and J ends lost 6 bases and 2 bases, in that order; junction bases with no gene match: 5. Germline V gene sequence: CDR1 MNHEY, CDR2 SMNVEV (reference sequence). In nucleotides, the CDR3 is TGTGCCAGCAGGAGCGGGGGGCCCACCTACGAGCAGTACGTC. It is translated as CASRSGGPTYEQYV.